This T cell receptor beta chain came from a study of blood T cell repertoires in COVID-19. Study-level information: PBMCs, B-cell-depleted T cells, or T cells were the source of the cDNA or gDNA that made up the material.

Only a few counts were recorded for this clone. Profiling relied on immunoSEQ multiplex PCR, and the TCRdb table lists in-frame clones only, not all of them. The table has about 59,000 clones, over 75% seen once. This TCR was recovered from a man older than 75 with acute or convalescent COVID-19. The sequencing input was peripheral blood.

The DNA of the CDR3 is TGCGCCAGCAGTGGGACGGGGAACGAGCAGTACTTC. Translation gives CASSGTGNEQYF. V gene TRBV10-2 combines with J gene TRBJ2-7, with TRBD2 as a possible D gene (5 bases). This CDR3 is 12 amino acids long. CDR1 is WSHSY, CDR2 SAAADI, per germline. V lost 4 bases and J 5 bases, leaving 9 bases between the germline ends.